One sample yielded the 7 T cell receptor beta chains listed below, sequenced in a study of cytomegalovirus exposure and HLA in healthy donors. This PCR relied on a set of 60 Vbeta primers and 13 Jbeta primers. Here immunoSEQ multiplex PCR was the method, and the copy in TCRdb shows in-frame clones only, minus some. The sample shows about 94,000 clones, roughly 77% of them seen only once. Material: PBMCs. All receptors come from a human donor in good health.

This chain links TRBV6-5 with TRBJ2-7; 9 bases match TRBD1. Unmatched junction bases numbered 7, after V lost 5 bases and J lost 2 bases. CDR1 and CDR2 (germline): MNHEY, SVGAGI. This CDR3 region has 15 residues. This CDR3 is CASSPTGTGTYEQYF. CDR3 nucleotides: TGTGCCAGCAGTCCGACCGGGACAGGGACCTACGAGCAGTACTTC.

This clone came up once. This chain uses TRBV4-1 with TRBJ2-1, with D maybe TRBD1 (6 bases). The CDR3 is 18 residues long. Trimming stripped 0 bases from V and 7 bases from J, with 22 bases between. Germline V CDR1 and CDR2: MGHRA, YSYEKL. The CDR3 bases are TGCGCCAGCAGCCAAGATGGTTTGGGGGCTGGTACCGCGAATGAGCAGTTCTTC. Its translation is CASSQDGLGAGTANEQFF.

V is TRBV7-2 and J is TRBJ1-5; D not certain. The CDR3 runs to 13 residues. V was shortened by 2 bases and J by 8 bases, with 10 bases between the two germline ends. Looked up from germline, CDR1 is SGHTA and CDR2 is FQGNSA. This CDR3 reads CASSLSGREPQHF. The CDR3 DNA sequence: TGTGCCAGCAGCTTAAGTGGGAGGGAGCCCCAGCATTTT.

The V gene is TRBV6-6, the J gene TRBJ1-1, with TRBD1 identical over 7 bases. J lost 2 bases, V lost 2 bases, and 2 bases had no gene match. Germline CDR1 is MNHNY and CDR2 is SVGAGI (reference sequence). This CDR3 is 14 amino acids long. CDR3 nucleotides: TGTGCCAGCAGTTACGGACAGGTTAACACTGAAGCTTTCTTT. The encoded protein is CASSYGQVNTEAFF.

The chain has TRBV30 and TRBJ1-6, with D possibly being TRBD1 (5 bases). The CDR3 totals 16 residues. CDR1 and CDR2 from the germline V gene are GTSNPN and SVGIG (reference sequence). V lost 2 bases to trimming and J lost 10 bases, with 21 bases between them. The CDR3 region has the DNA TGTGCCTGGAGTCCCAGGGTAGGCCCATCGGCGTCACCCCTCCACTTT. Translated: CAWSPRVGPSASPLHF.

The CDR3 DNA sequence: TGTGCCAGCAAGTACGGGGGGCGGAGGCAAGAGACCCAGTACTTC. Translation gives CASKYGGRRQETQYF. The J gene is TRBJ2-5, the V gene TRBV28; possible D gene TRBD2, 7 bases. Trimming took off 7 bases at V and 2 bases at J, with 17 bases between the two ends. CDR3 size: 15 residues. Per germline, CDR1 MDHEN and CDR2 SYDVKM.

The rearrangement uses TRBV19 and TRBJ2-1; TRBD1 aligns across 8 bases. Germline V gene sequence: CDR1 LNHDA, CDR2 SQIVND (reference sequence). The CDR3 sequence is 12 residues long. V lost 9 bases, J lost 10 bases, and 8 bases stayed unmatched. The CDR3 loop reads CASTTGAREQFF. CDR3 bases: TGTGCCAGCACGACAGGGGCGCGGGAGCAGTTCTTC. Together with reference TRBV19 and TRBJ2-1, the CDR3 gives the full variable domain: DGGITQSPKYLFRKEGQNVTLSCEQNLNHDAMYWYRQDPGQGLRLIYYSQIVNDFQKGDIAEGYSVSREKKESFPLTVTSAQKNPTAFYLCASTTGAREQFFGPGTRLTVL.